The 16 T cell receptor beta chains reported below all come from one sample, sequenced in a study of blood T cell repertoires in COVID-19. Generated by immunoSEQ multiplex PCR, the TCRdb table keeps only in-frame clones and is missing some. The sample contains hundreds of thousands of clones, 75% to 90% of which appear only once. The sequenced sample consisted of peripheral blood. These receptors all stem from a woman aged 65 to 85 with COVID-19, enrolled during active disease.

This chain links TRBV5-1 with TRBJ1-5, with 7 bases lining up with TRBD1. J gave up 2 bases and V 0 bases, and 5 bases lay outside the gene matches. In germline, CDR1 is SGHRS, CDR2 YFSETQ. This CDR3 has 16 amino acids. The CDR3: CASSLGGQGGNQPQHF. As DNA, the CDR3 is TGCGCCAGCAGCTTGGGGGGCCAGGGGGGCAATCAGCCCCAGCATTTT.

The rearrangement uses TRBV6-5 and TRBJ1-3, with 9 bases aligning to TRBD1. Germline values: CDR1 MNHEY, CDR2 SVGAGI. With 4 bases clipped from V and 4 bases from J, the junction kept 5 bases outside the gene matches. The CDR3 sequence is 15 residues long. CDR3 sequence reads: CASSFRDRVGNTIYF. The CDR3 DNA sequence: TGTGCCAGCAGTTTCCGGGACAGGGTAGGAAACACCATATATTTT.

This clone was observed a single time. The chain combines TRBV19 with TRBJ2-3, with unresolved D. V was trimmed by 4 bases and J by 2 bases, leaving 10 bases between them. The CDR3 runs 14 residues. Germline CDR1 and CDR2: LNHDA and SQIVND (reference sequence). This chain's CDR3 is CASSTTVDTDTQYF. As DNA, the CDR3 is TGTGCCAGTAGTACTACCGTCGACACAGATACGCAGTATTTT.

This clone was seen just once. The chain carries TRBV29-1 and TRBJ2-3, with 11 bases fitting TRBD2. The germline CDR1 and CDR2 sequences are SQVTM and ANQGSEA. Trimming at V came to 2 bases and at J to 2 bases, leaving 3 bases not matched to a gene. This CDR3 has 15 residues. The CDR3 DNA is TGCAGCGTTGAATCTAGCGGGGGGTTCACAGATACGCAGTATTTT. This encodes CSVESSGGFTDTQYF.

The chain uses TRBV6-5 and TRBJ1-5, with unresolved D. V lost 4 bases and J lost 1, with 8 bases in between. There are 14 residues in the CDR3. The germline gives CDR1 MNHEY, CDR2 SVGAGI. The CDR3 DNA follows: TGTGCCAGCAGTTCTAGGAAGAGCAATCAGCCCCAGCATTTT. It codes for CASSSRKSNQPQHF.

This chain links TRBV5-8 with TRBJ1-4; D may be TRBD1 (6 bases). CDR3 length equals 15 residues. Germline V gene data show CDR1 as SGHTS and CDR2 as YDEGEE. The germline V and J ends were trimmed by 2 bases and 0 bases, with 8 bases remaining between them. In DNA, the CDR3 is TGTGCCAGCAGCTTCTCAGGGGCAACTAATGAAAAACTGTTTTTT. Amino acids: CASSFSGATNEKLFF. Supplemented by reference TRBV5-8 and TRBJ1-4, the full variable domain reads EAGVTQSPTHLIKTRGQQATLRCSPISGHTSVYWYQQALGLGLQFLLWYDEGEERNRGNFPPRFSGRQFPNYSSELNVNALELEDSALYLCASSFSGATNEKLFFGSGTQLSVL.

V usage is TRBV13 and J usage is TRBJ2-5; tentatively, D is TRBD2 (7 bases). Between the trimmed V and J ends, which lost 3 bases and 1 base, there was a span of 9 bases. The CDR3 length is 14 residues. The germline CDR1 and CDR2 sequences are PRHDT and FYEKMQ (reference sequence). The CDR3, as DNA: TGTGCCAGCAGCTTGCGGGGGCCCCAAGAGACCCAGTACTTC. Its translation: CASSLRGPQETQYF.

The chain uses TRBV28 and TRBJ2-2, with 10 bases lining up with TRBD2. The CDR3 has 16 amino acids. V lost 8 bases and J lost 0; bases outside the gene matches: 6. Germline CDR1 is MDHEN and CDR2 is SYDVKM. The CDR3 protein is CASGKLAGTNTGELFF. The CDR3 DNA reads TGTGCCAGCGGGAAACTAGCGGGAACGAACACCGGGGAGCTGTTTTTT.

The chain recombines TRBV5-1 with TRBJ2-1; 12 nucleotides match TRBD2. The germline CDR1 and CDR2 sequences are SGHRS and YFSETQ. The CDR3 contains 16 residues. The V gene end was trimmed by 4 bases and the J gene end by 4 bases; junction bases not matched to a gene: 6. This CDR3 reads CASSMTSGGPYNEQFF. DNA of the CDR3: TGCGCCAGCAGCATGACTAGCGGGGGCCCATACAATGAGCAGTTCTTC.

This chain links TRBV5-1 with TRBJ2-7, with 9 nucleotides matching TRBD1. Germline V gene sequence: CDR1 SGHRS, CDR2 YFSETQ. V shed 4 bases, J shed 2 bases, and the junction held 4 bases outside the gene matches. This CDR3 has 14 amino acids. Here the CDR3 DNA reads TGCGCCAGCAGCGGGGGACAGGGCACCTACGAGCAGTACTTC. Translating it yields CASSGGQGTYEQYF.

V usage is TRBV11-2 and J usage is TRBJ1-6; D gene ambiguous. CDR1 is SGHAT, CDR2 FQNNGV, per germline. This CDR3 comprises 14 residues. V lost 2 bases and J lost 9, with 11 bases in between. The CDR3 spells CASSLSRGISPLHF. CDR3 nucleotides: TGTGCCAGCAGCTTAAGCAGAGGAATTTCACCCCTCCACTTT.

The rearrangement uses TRBV28 and TRBJ1-6; 8 bases are a match to TRBD1. The CDR3 has 15 amino acids. Germline lookup yields CDR1 MDHEN and CDR2 SYDVKM. The trim removed 6 bases at V and 10 bases at J, leaving 11 bases unmatched. The CDR3 loop is CASRDREGFYSPLHF. The CDR3 coding sequence is TGTGCCAGCAGGGACAGGGAAGGTTTTTACTCACCCCTCCACTTT.

The chain uses TRBV7-2 and TRBJ1-1; 9 bases line up with TRBD1. J gave up 5 bases and V 2 bases, and 3 bases lay outside the gene matches. The CDR3 is 14 residues long. Germline lookup yields CDR1 SGHTA and CDR2 FQGNSA. CDR3 residues: CASSLRTGVTEAFF. The CDR3, as DNA: TGTGCCAGCAGCTTACGGACAGGGGTGACTGAAGCTTTCTTT.

The V call is TRBV24-1, the J call TRBJ2-3; 9 nucleotides line up with TRBD2. CDR1 is KGHDR and CDR2 is SFDVKD in the germline V gene. The CDR3 spans 16 residues. The V gene end was trimmed by 7 bases and the J gene end by 6 bases; junction bases not matched to a gene: 13. In nucleotides, the CDR3 is TGTGCCACCAGCGATAGGGGGCGGGGGGGCCCTGATACGCAGTATTTT. Translation: CATSDRGRGGPDTQYF.

The chain recombines TRBV9 with TRBJ1-3; D possibly corresponds to TRBD1 (6 bases). Between the trimmed V and J ends, which lost 4 bases and 5 bases, there was a span of 10 bases. This CDR3 spans 13 amino acids. The germline CDR1 and CDR2 sequences are SGDLS and YYNGEE. CDR3 residues: CASSPQGRNTIYF. CDR3 nucleotide sequence: TGTGCCAGCAGCCCCCAGGGGAGAAACACCATATATTTT.

The chain employs TRBV20-1 and TRBJ2-3; perhaps TRBD2 as D (6 bases). CDR1 and CDR2 from the germline V gene are DFQATT and SNEGSKA (reference sequence). This CDR3 is built from 16 residues. The V gene lost 3 bases and the J gene lost 1 base, with 17 bases spanning the gap. CDR3 region: CSASDWISGGTDTQYF. The CDR3 coding sequence is TGCAGTGCTAGTGATTGGATTAGCGGAGGCACAGATACGCAGTATTTT.